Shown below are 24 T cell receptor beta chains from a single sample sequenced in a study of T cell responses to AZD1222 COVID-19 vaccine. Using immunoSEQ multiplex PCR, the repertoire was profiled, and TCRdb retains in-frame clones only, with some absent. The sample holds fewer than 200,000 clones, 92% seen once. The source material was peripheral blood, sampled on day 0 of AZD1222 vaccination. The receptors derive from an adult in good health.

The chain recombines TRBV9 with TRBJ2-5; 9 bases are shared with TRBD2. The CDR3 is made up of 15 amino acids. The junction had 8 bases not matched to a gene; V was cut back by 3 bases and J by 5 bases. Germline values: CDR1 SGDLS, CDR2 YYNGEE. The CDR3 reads CASSARSGGGETQYF. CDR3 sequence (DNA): TGTGCCAGCAGCGCCCGTAGCGGGGGAGGTGAGACCCAGTACTTC.

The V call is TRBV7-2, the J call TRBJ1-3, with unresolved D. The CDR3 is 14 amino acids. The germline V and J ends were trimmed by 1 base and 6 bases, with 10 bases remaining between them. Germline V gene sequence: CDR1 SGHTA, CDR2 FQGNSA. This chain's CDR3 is CASSLGVSPNTIYF. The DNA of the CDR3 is TGTGCCAGCAGCTTAGGGGTGTCGCCAAACACCATATATTTT.

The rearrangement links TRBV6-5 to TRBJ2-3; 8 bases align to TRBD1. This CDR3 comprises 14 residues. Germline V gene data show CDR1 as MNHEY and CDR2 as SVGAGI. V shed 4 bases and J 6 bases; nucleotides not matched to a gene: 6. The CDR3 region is CASSSGQVTDTQYF. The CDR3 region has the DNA TGTGCCAGCAGTTCGGGACAGGTAACGGATACGCAGTATTTT.

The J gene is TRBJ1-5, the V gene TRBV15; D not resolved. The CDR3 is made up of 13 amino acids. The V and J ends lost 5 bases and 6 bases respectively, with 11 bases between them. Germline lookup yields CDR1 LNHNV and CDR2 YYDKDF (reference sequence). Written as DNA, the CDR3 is TGTGCCACCAGCTCTGTGAGAATTCAGCCCCAGCATTTT. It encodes CATSSVRIQPQHF.

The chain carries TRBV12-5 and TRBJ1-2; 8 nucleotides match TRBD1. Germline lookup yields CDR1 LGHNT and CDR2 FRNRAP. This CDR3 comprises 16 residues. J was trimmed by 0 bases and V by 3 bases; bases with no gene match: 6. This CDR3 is CASGFQGQAANYGYTF. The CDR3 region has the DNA TGTGCTAGTGGTTTCCAGGGACAGGCCGCTAACTATGGCTACACCTTC. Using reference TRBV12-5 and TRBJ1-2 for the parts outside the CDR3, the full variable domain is DARVTQTPRHKVTEMGQEVTMRCQPILGHNTVFWYRQTMMQGLELLAYFRNRAPLDDSGMPKDRFSAEMPDATLATLKIQPSEPRDSAVYFCASGFQGQAANYGYTFGSGTRLTVV.

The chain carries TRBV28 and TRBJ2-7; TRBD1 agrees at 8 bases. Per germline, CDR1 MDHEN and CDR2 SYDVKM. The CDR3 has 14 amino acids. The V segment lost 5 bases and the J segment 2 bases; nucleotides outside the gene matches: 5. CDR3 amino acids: CASSGGQAPYEQYF. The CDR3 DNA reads TGTGCCAGCAGTGGGGGACAGGCCCCCTACGAGCAGTACTTC.

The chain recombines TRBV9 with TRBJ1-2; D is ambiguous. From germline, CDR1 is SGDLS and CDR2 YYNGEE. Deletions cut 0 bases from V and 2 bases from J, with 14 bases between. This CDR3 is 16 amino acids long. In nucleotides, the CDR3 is TGTGCCAGCAGCGTAGAGGCTCGATGGAAAAACTATGGCTACACCTTC. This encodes CASSVEARWKNYGYTF. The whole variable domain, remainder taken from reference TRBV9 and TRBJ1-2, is DSGVTQTPKHLITATGQRVTLRCSPRSGDLSVYWYQQSLDQGLQFLIQYYNGEERAKGNILERFSAQQFPDLHSELNLSSLELGDSALYFCASSVEARWKNYGYTFGSGTRLTVV.

CDR3 sequence reads: CASSHPRRGEQFF. For the CDR3, the DNA is TGTGCCAGCAGCCACCCTAGACGGGGTGAGCAGTTCTTC. The rearrangement links TRBV28 to TRBJ2-1, with a tentative D call TRBD2 (5 bases). CDR3 length: 13 amino acids. Trimming pared 6 bases from V and 9 bases from J, leaving 15 bases between. The germline V gene encodes CDR1 MDHEN and CDR2 SYDVKM.

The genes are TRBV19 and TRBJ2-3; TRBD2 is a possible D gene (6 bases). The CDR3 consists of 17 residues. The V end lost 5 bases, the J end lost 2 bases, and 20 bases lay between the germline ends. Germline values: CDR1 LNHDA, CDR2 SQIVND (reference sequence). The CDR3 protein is CASSSPWGGEPTDTQYF. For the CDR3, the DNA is TGTGCCAGTAGTTCCCCCTGGGGCGGGGAGCCCACAGATACGCAGTATTTT.

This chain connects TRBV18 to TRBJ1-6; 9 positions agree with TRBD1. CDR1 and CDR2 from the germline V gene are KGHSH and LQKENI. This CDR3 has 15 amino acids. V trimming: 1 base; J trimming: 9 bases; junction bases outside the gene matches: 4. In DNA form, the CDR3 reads TGTGCCAGCTCACCACGTGGACAGGGGACTTCACCCCTCCACTTT. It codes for CASSPRGQGTSPLHF.

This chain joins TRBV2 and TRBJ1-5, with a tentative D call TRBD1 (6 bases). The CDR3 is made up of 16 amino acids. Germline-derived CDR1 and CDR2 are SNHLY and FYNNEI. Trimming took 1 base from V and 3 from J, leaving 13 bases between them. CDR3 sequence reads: CASSEGQGINNQPQHF. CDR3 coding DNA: TGTGCCAGCAGTGAAGGGCAGGGGATAAACAATCAGCCCCAGCATTTT. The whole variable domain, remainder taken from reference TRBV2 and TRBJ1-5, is EPEVTQTPSHQVTQMGQEVILRCVPISNHLYFYWYRQILGQKVEFLVSFYNNEISEKSEIFDDQFSVERPDGSNFTLKIRSTKLEDSAMYFCASSEGQGINNQPQHFGDGTRLSIL.

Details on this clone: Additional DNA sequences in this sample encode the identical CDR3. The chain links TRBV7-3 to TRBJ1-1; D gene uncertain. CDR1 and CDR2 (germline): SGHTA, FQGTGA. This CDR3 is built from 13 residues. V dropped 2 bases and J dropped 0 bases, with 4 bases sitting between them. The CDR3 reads CASSLDVNTEAFF. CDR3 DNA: TGTGCCAGCAGCTTAGATGTGAACACTGAAGCTTTCTTT.

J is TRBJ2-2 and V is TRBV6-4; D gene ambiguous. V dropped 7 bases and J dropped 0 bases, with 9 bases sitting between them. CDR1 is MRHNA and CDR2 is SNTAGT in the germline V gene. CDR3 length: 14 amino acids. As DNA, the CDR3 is TGTGCCAGCAAGGTCGCAGCGAACACCGGGGAGCTGTTTTTT. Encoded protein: CASKVAANTGELFF.

Written as DNA, the CDR3 is TGCGCCAGCAGCCCTGGGGCCCCGTTGGCTGGAAACACCATATATTTT. Translated, it gives CASSPGAPLAGNTIYF. The chain joins TRBV4-1 to TRBJ1-3; D perhaps matches TRBD1 (5 bases). This CDR3 comprises 16 residues. CDR1 is MGHRA and CDR2 is YSYEKL in the germline V gene. Trimming took off 4 bases at V and 2 bases at J, with 15 bases between the two ends.

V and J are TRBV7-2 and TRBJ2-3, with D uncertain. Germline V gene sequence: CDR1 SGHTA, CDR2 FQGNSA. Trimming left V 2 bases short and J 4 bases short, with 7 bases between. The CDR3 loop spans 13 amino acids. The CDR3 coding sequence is TGTGCCAGCAGCTTATATCGAGCAGATACGCAGTATTTT. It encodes CASSLYRADTQYF.

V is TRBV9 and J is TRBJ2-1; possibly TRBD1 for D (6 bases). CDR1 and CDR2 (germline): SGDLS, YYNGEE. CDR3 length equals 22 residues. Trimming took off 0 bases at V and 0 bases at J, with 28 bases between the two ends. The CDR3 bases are TGTGCCAGCAGCGTAGAATTAGGCAAACAGGGTTCCCCCCACAGCTCCTACAATGAGCAGTTCTTC. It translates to CASSVELGKQGSPHSSYNEQFF.

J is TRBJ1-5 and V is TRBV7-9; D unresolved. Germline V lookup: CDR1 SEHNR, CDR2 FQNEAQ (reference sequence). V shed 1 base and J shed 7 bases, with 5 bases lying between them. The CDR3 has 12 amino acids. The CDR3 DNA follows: TGTGCCAGCAGCTTAGATGACCAGCCCCAGCATTTT. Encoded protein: CASSLDDQPQHF.

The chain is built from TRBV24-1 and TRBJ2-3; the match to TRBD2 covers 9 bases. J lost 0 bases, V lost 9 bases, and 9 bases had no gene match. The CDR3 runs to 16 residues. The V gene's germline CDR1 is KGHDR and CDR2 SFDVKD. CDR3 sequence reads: CATEAHSGGSTDTQYF. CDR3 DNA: TGTGCCACCGAAGCCCATAGCGGGGGTAGCACAGATACGCAGTATTTT.

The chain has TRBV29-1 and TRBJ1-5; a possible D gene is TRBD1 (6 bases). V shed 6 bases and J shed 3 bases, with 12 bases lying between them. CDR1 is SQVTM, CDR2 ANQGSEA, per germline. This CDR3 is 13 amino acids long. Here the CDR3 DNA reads TGCAGCGTCCAGGACAGCCCCAATCAGCCCCAGCATTTT. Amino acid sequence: CSVQDSPNQPQHF.

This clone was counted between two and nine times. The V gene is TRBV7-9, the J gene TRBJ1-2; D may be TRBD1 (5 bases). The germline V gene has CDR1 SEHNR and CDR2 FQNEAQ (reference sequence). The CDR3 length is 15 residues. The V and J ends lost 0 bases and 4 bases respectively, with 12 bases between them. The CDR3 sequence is CASSLANTGPYGYTF. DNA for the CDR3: TGTGCCAGCAGCTTAGCGAACACAGGCCCCTATGGCTACACCTTC.

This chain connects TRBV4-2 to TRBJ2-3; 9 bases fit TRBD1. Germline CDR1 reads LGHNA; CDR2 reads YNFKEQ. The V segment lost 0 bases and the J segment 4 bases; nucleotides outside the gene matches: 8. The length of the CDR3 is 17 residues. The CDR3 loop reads CASSQDNGQGSSDTQYF. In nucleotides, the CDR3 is TGTGCCAGCAGCCAAGATAACGGACAGGGGTCATCAGATACGCAGTATTTT.

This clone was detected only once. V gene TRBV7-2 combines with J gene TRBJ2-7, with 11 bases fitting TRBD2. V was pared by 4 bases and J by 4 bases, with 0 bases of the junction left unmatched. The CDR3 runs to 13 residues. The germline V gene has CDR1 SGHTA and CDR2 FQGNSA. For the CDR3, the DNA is TGTGCCAGCAGCTCTAGCGGGGGGTACGAGCAGTACGTC. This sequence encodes CASSSSGGYEQYV.

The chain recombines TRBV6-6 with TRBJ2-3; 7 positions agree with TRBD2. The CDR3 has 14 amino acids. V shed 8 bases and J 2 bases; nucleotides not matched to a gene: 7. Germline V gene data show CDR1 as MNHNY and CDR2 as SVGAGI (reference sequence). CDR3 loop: CASERSGSTDTQYF. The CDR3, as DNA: TGTGCCAGCGAGCGTAGCGGGTCCACAGATACGCAGTATTTT.

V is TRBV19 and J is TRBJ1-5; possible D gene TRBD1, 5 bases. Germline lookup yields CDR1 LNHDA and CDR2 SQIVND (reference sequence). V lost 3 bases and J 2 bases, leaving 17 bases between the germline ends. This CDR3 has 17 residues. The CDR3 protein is CASSIGDDSTGNQPQHF. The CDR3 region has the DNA TGTGCCAGTAGTATTGGGGACGATTCGACTGGCAATCAGCCCCAGCATTTT.